The 21 T cell receptor beta chains in this list originate from one sample, sequenced in a study of blood T cell repertoires in COVID-19. Profiling relied on immunoSEQ multiplex PCR, and the TCRdb table lists in-frame clones only, not all of them. Among approximately 100,000 clones listed, about 79% were seen once. Sequenced input: peripheral blood. Source of these receptors: a woman older than 75 with active or convalescent COVID-19.

The V call is TRBV9, the J call TRBJ1-4; 8 nucleotides match TRBD1. Germline V gene sequence: CDR1 SGDLS, CDR2 YYNGEE. J was trimmed by 4 bases and V by 3 bases; bases with no gene match: 11. This CDR3 has 17 residues. CDR3 in DNA: TGTGCCAGCAGCGGGCCAACCCCGGGACAGGTTAATGAAAAACTGTTTTTT. This sequence encodes CASSGPTPGQVNEKLFF.

The chain links TRBV12-3 or TRBV12-4 to TRBJ2-7; D gene uncertain. Trimming shortened V by 5 bases and J by 5 bases, and 7 bases separated the two germline ends. The CDR3 is made up of 11 amino acids. CDR3 sequence (DNA): TGTGCCAGCAGTCGAGAGGACGAGCAGTACTTC. Amino acids: CASSREDEQYF.

This clone is a singleton in its sample. The chain uses TRBV24-1 and TRBJ2-7, with TRBD2 matching over 8 bases. V lost 1 base and J lost 5; bases outside the gene matches: 6. This CDR3 is 15 amino acids long. Germline-derived CDR1 and CDR2 are KGHDR and SFDVKD. In DNA form, the CDR3 reads TGTGCCACCAGTGATTTCGGGACTAGTACCGACGAGCAGTACTTC. Its protein product is CATSDFGTSTDEQYF.

This clone was observed a single time. The genes are TRBV5-1 and TRBJ2-2; D is perhaps TRBD2 (5 bases). Between the trimmed V and J ends, which lost 0 bases and 5 bases, there was a span of 8 bases. CDR3 size: 14 residues. CDR1 is SGHRS and CDR2 is YFSETQ in the germline V gene. Here the CDR3 DNA reads TGCGCCAGCAGCTTGGCCGGGGAGACCGGGGAGCTGTTTTTT. This gives the protein CASSLAGETGELFF.

V is TRBV5-1 and J is TRBJ2-1; D perhaps matches TRBD2 (7 bases). The CDR3 runs 15 residues. Germline V gene sequence: CDR1 SGHRS, CDR2 YFSETQ. Trimming took off 7 bases at V and 0 bases at J, with 14 bases between the two ends. CDR3 nucleotide sequence: TGCGCCAGCGGGGGGGCTAGCGGCTCCTACAATGAGCAGTTCTTC. Translating gives CASGGASGSYNEQFF. Full variable domain (rest looked up from reference TRBV5-1 and TRBJ2-1): KAGVTQTPRYLIKTRGQQVTLSCSPISGHRSVSWYQQTPGQGLQFLFEYFSETQRNKGNFPGRFSGRQFSNSRSEMNVSTLELGDSALYLCASGGASGSYNEQFFGPGTRLTVL.

The chain joins TRBV10-3 to TRBJ1-6; TRBD1 agrees at 7 bases. CDR1 and CDR2 (germline): ENHRY, SYGVKD. Losses at the gene ends were 6 bases for V and 7 bases for J; bases not matched to a gene: 9. The CDR3 runs to 15 residues. The CDR3 protein is CAISPETGQNSPLHF. The CDR3, as DNA: TGTGCCATCAGCCCGGAGACAGGGCAGAATTCACCCCTCCACTTT.

CDR3 nucleotides: TGCGCCAGCAGCTTGGTGCGAGCGGGAGGGCCGAACCGGGACGAGCAGTACTTC. This sequence encodes CASSLVRAGGPNRDEQYF. The V call is TRBV5-1, the J call TRBJ2-7; TRBD2 matches 10 bases. Trimming cost V 0 bases and J 5 bases; bases outside gene matches: 14. The CDR3 has 18 residues. Germline assignment: CDR1 SGHRS and CDR2 YFSETQ.

This chain links TRBV4-2 with TRBJ2-1, with D possibly being TRBD2 (5 bases). Trimming stripped 0 bases from V and 0 bases from J, with 15 bases between. CDR1 is LGHNA and CDR2 is YNFKEQ in the germline V gene. The CDR3 contains 18 residues. CDR3 bases: TGTGCCAGCAGCCAAGATCAGGCTAGCAGTCGCTCCTACAATGAGCAGTTCTTC. Its translation is CASSQDQASSRSYNEQFF.

The chain joins TRBV4-2 to TRBJ2-1; possibly TRBD2 for D (6 bases). This CDR3 is built from 16 residues. Germline V CDR1 and CDR2: LGHNA, YNFKEQ. Between the trimmed V and J ends, which lost 1 base and 0 bases, there was a span of 10 bases. The CDR3 nucleotides read TGTGCCAGCAGCCAAGTGGGCGGGATCTCCTACAATGAGCAGTTCTTC. Amino acid sequence: CASSQVGGISYNEQFF.

V is TRBV28 and J is TRBJ2-2; 8 nucleotides match TRBD2. The germline V gene has CDR1 MDHEN and CDR2 SYDVKM. The CDR3 contains 14 residues. Trimming at V came to 9 bases and at J to 2 bases, leaving 5 bases not matched to a gene. The CDR3 reads CASLAGGNTGELFF. The CDR3 region has the DNA TGTGCCAGTCTAGCGGGTGGTAACACCGGGGAGCTGTTTTTT.

The V call is TRBV5-1, the J call TRBJ1-1; D may be TRBD1 (6 bases). CDR3 length: 14 amino acids. CDR1 and CDR2 (germline): SGHRS, YFSETQ. V shed 4 bases and J shed 4 bases, with 14 bases lying between them. The CDR3 sequence: CASSNQGGATEAFF. CDR3 DNA: TGCGCCAGCAGCAATCAAGGGGGGGCCACTGAAGCTTTCTTT.

This chain links TRBV3-1 (or the pseudogene TRBV3-2) with TRBJ2-3; TRBD2 agrees at 7 bases. The CDR3 length is 16 residues. Germline CDR1 LGHDT, CDR2 YNNKEL (reference sequence). V trimming: 2 bases; J trimming: 4 bases; junction bases outside the gene matches: 9. CDR3 nucleotide sequence: TGTGCCAGCAGCCAATTGGAAGCGGGAAAGTCAGATACGCAGTATTTT. Translating gives CASSQLEAGKSDTQYF.

The chain links TRBV6-5 to TRBJ2-1; D is perhaps TRBD2 (5 bases). With 7 bases removed from V and 7 bases from J, the gap between germline ends came to 20 bases. This CDR3 has 15 residues. Germline V gene lookup returns CDR1 MNHEY and CDR2 SVGAGI. The CDR3 region is CASTPLALVRNEQFF. In DNA form, the CDR3 reads TGTGCCAGCACCCCCCTAGCTTTGGTCCGGAATGAGCAGTTCTTC.

The genes are TRBV5-6 and TRBJ2-1; D remains unclear. The CDR3 totals 11 residues. V was cut by 4 bases and J by 14 bases, with 13 bases left in between. Germline CDR1 is SGHDT and CDR2 is YYEEEE. CDR3 DNA sequence: TGTGCCAGCAGCCTGCCCCCGGGTGAGTTCTTC. It yields the protein CASSLPPGEFF.

The rearrangement joins TRBV27 to TRBJ1-5; D is undetermined. The germline CDR1 and CDR2 sequences are MNHEY and SMNVEV (reference sequence). V dropped 4 bases and J dropped 1 base, with 8 bases sitting between them. The CDR3 length is 14 residues. The CDR3 DNA reads TGTGCCAGCAGTTCCCAGGTGAGCAATCAGCCCCAGCATTTT. It is translated as CASSSQVSNQPQHF.

The chain links TRBV24-1 to TRBJ2-1; 10 bases map to TRBD2. With V trimmed by 8 bases and J by 4 bases, 7 bases remained unmatched. The CDR3 is 15 amino acids. Germline loops: CDR1 KGHDR, CDR2 SFDVKD. The chain's CDR3 is CATTTGTSAYNEQFF. In DNA form, the CDR3 reads TGTGCCACCACAACCGGGACTAGCGCGTACAATGAGCAGTTCTTC.

The chain recombines TRBV2 with TRBJ2-4, with D perhaps TRBD1 (6 bases). Germline loops: CDR1 SNHLY, CDR2 FYNNEI. The V end was cut by 6 bases, the J end by 3 bases, with 18 bases between. The length of the CDR3 is 16 residues. The CDR3 sequence: CASRRGGVLDKNIQYF. The CDR3 DNA follows: TGTGCCAGCAGACGAGGGGGAGTTTTAGACAAAAACATTCAGTACTTC.

The gene calls are TRBV27 and TRBJ2-7; a weak D match, TRBD1 (6 bases). The CDR3 length is 12 residues. The V gene's germline CDR1 is MNHEY and CDR2 SMNVEV (reference sequence). V was trimmed by 2 bases and J by 6 bases, leaving 8 bases between them. CDR3 coding DNA: TGTGCCAGCAGTTTAATAGGGGGCGAGCAGTACTTC. Its translation: CASSLIGGEQYF.

This chain connects TRBV19 to TRBJ1-1; 7 bases map to TRBD1. The CDR3 is 15 residues long. Trimming removed 6 bases from V and 1 base from J; junction bases left unmatched: 8. The germline CDR1 and CDR2 sequences are LNHDA and SQIVND (reference sequence). CDR3 residues: CASSEAGGKNTEAFF. CDR3 coding DNA: TGTGCCAGTAGCGAGGCAGGGGGGAAGAACACTGAAGCTTTCTTT.

The DNA for the CDR3 is TGTGCCAGCCTTACGACGACAGGGGATGGCTACACCTTC. Residues: CASLTTTGDGYTF. This chain uses TRBV28 with TRBJ1-2, with 8 bases matching TRBD1. The CDR3 is made up of 13 amino acids. CDR1 is MDHEN and CDR2 is SYDVKM in the germline V gene. V lost 8 bases to trimming and J lost 6 bases; unmatched junction nucleotides: 8.

J is TRBJ1-1 and V is TRBV19; D is possibly TRBD1 (5 bases). The germline V gene has CDR1 LNHDA and CDR2 SQIVND (reference sequence). CDR3 length: 14 amino acids. Trimming removed 5 bases at V and 1 base at J, with 11 bases between. Written as DNA, the CDR3 is TGTGCCAGTAGTCTCCGGGACTCGAACACTGAAGCTTTCTTT. Translating gives CASSLRDSNTEAFF.